This is a list of T cell receptor beta chains from one sample in a study of T cells expressing NK-cell markers. TCRdb re-called the 5' RACE reads; every CDR3 protein appears as one record, without DNA. This sample contains over 120,000 distinct CDR3 sequences. The sequenced material came from blood T cells: a sorted CD56 or NKG2C T cell subset, CD4+ or CD8+ T cells, or bulk PBMC T cells (not recorded which). These receptors were taken from a man aged 18-30 years in good health. CDR3s include the opening cysteine and the closing phenylalanine or tryptophan. The order of the fields is CDR3 length, J gene, V gene, CDR3 protein.

length: 14
J: TRBJ2-1
V: TRBV6-5
CDR3: CASSYGSPHNEQFF

length: 16
J: TRBJ2-5
V: TRBV4-2
CDR3: CASSQEGHQVQETQYF

length: 12
J: TRBJ1-1
V: TRBV6-5
CDR3: CAVLREGTEAFF

length: 16
J: TRBJ2-3
V: TRBV7-9
CDR3: CASIQNVGGPRDTQYF

length: 19
J: TRBJ2-6
V: TRBV6-2/TRBV6-3
CDR3: CASSYIDDRDFSGANVLTF

length: 13
J: TRBJ2-7
V: TRBV2
CDR3: CASSGGRAYEQYF

length: 14
J: TRBJ2-2
V: TRBV29-1
CDR3: CSVVPGQGTGELFF

length: 17
J: TRBJ2-1
V: TRBV4-2
CDR3: CASSQVNGLSSYNEQFF

length: 14
J: TRBJ2-7
V: TRBV18
CDR3: CASSPGQRAYEQHF

length: 13
J: TRBJ1-1
V: TRBV19
CDR3: CASSPRRGTEAFF

length: 14
J: TRBJ2-5
V: TRBV18
CDR3: CASSPPSSEGTQYF

length: 15
J: TRBJ2-3
V: TRBV12-3/TRBV12-4
CDR3: CASTLETTIADTQYF